These T cell receptor beta chains were read from a single sample in a study of T cell repertoires in aging, cancer and after chemotherapy. A single record per CDR3 protein comes from TCRdb applying MiXCR to the multiplex PCR reads. The profile shows about 680 distinct CDR3 sequences, over 20% of them singletons. Source material: blood. Source of these receptors: a human donor with a solid tumor. Both conserved end residues are part of each CDR3. The order of the fields is CDR3 DNA, CDR3 protein, V gene, clone size, J gene, D gene. The D gene is left open where the match is weak. Size is stated for part of the rows, as once, few or many counts, or as a class when the clone is expanded.

CDR3 DNA: TGCGCCAGCAGCCAACCGGGGACTAGCGGGAGGGCCTACGAGCAGTACTTC
CDR3 protein: CASSQPGTSGRAYEQYF
V gene: TRBV4-3
clone size: few
J gene: TRBJ2-7
D gene: TRBD2

CDR3 DNA: TGTGCCACCAGTGATTGGACAGGGGACATTAGTAGCTACACCTTC
CDR3 protein: CATSDWTGDISSYTF
V gene: TRBV24-1
clone size: medium-sized
J gene: TRBJ1-2
D gene: TRBD1

CDR3 DNA: TGCGCCAGCCTAGCGGGAGCTAGCACAGATACGCAGTATTTT
CDR3 protein: CASLAGASTDTQYF
V gene: TRBV5-1
clone size: few
J gene: TRBJ2-3
D gene: TRBD2

CDR3 DNA: TGTGCCAGCAGCCCATCTGTGGGTATCACTGAAGCTTCCTTT
CDR3 protein: CASSPSVGITEASF
V gene: TRBV7-2
clone size: -
J gene: TRBJ1-1
D gene: -

CDR3 DNA: TGCAGTGCCGCGACAGGGTCTACTCTCAATCAGCCCCAGCATTTT
CDR3 protein: CSAATGSTLNQPQHF
V gene: TRBV20-1
clone size: -
J gene: TRBJ1-5
D gene: TRBD1

CDR3 DNA: TGTGCCAGCAGCCGCCGACAAGGGCGGAAACAAGAGACCCAGTACTTC
CDR3 protein: CASSRRQGRKQETQYF
V gene: TRBV11-1
clone size: medium-sized
J gene: TRBJ2-5
D gene: -

CDR3 DNA: TGTGCCAGCCGCTATCCGGGACAGGGGTCCTATGGCTACACCTTC
CDR3 protein: CASRYPGQGSYGYTF
V gene: TRBV6-2/TRBV6-3
clone size: once
J gene: TRBJ1-2
D gene: TRBD1

CDR3 DNA: TGTGCCAGCAGTGAAGGAACAGGGAGTATCATTCAGTACTTC
CDR3 protein: CASSEGTGSIIQYF
V gene: TRBV2
clone size: few
J gene: TRBJ2-4
D gene: -

CDR3 DNA: TGCAGTGCTGTGGGGGGAAACACCATATATTTT
CDR3 protein: CSAVGGNTIYF
V gene: TRBV20-1
clone size: -
J gene: TRBJ1-3
D gene: -

CDR3 DNA: TGTGCCAGCATTCAGGAGGGACCCAACACCGGGGAGCTGTTTTTT
CDR3 protein: CASIQEGPNTGELFF
V gene: TRBV6-2/TRBV6-3
clone size: medium-sized
J gene: TRBJ2-2
D gene: -

CDR3 DNA: TGTGCCAGCAGTTTTCTAGAGCCCCCCAATGAGCAGTTCTTC
CDR3 protein: CASSFLEPPNEQFF
V gene: TRBV27
clone size: medium-sized
J gene: TRBJ2-1
D gene: -

CDR3 DNA: TGTGCCAGCAGCGAACAGGGAACTGAAGCTTTCTTT
CDR3 protein: CASSEQGTEAFF
V gene: TRBV9
clone size: -
J gene: TRBJ1-1
D gene: -

CDR3 DNA: TGCAGTGCTCTGCTCACAGGGGACCCCACAGATACGCAGTATTTT
CDR3 protein: CSALLTGDPTDTQYF
V gene: TRBV20-1
clone size: medium-sized
J gene: TRBJ2-3
D gene: TRBD1

CDR3 DNA: TGTGCCACCAGCAGAGTTGGACAGGGTACAGACTCTGGGGCCAACGTCCTGACTTTC
CDR3 protein: CATSRVGQGTDSGANVLTF
V gene: TRBV15
clone size: medium-sized
J gene: TRBJ2-6
D gene: TRBD1

CDR3 DNA: TGCAGCGAACGACTAGCGTATTACAATGAGCAGTTCTTC
CDR3 protein: CSERLAYYNEQFF
V gene: TRBV29-1
clone size: large
J gene: TRBJ2-1
D gene: TRBD2

CDR3 DNA: TGTGCCAGCAGCTCTTGGGCACCGAACACCGGGGAGCTGTTTTTT
CDR3 protein: CASSSWAPNTGELFF
V gene: TRBV11-2
clone size: -
J gene: TRBJ2-2
D gene: -

CDR3 DNA: TGTGCCAGCAGCACGCCTTCAGATACGCAGTATTTT
CDR3 protein: CASSTPSDTQYF
V gene: TRBV5-4
clone size: medium-sized
J gene: TRBJ2-3
D gene: -

CDR3 DNA: TGTGCCAGCAGTCTCCTAGGGATGTTCGCTGAAGCTTTCTTT
CDR3 protein: CASSLLGMFAEAFF
V gene: TRBV12-3/TRBV12-4
clone size: medium-sized
J gene: TRBJ1-1
D gene: -

CDR3 DNA: TGTGCCAGCAGCCAAGATCAGGCCATGAACACTGAAGCTTTCTTT
CDR3 protein: CASSQDQAMNTEAFF
V gene: TRBV4-2
clone size: few
J gene: TRBJ1-1
D gene: -

CDR3 DNA: TGTGCCTGGAGTCGTGACAGGGACTTATTTGGCTACACCTTC
CDR3 protein: CAWSRDRDLFGYTF
V gene: TRBV30
clone size: medium-sized
J gene: TRBJ1-2
D gene: TRBD1

CDR3 DNA: TGCAGTGCTAGATATCCCGACCGACTAGCGGGAGGTACCAATGAGCAGTTCTTC
CDR3 protein: CSARYPDRLAGGTNEQFF
V gene: TRBV20-1
clone size: -
J gene: TRBJ2-1
D gene: TRBD2

CDR3 DNA: TGTGCCAGCTCACCAGGAGAAACCGGGGAGCTGTTTTTT
CDR3 protein: CASSPGETGELFF
V gene: TRBV18
clone size: medium-sized
J gene: TRBJ2-2
D gene: -

CDR3 DNA: TGTGCCAGCAGCCCCGAGGCCTCCTACAATGAGCAGTTCTTC
CDR3 protein: CASSPEASYNEQFF
V gene: TRBV27
clone size: medium-sized
J gene: TRBJ2-1
D gene: -

CDR3 DNA: TGCGCCAGCAGCCACGCCGGGACACGGAATACCAACTATGGCTACACCTTC
CDR3 protein: CASSHAGTRNTNYGYTF
V gene: TRBV4-1
clone size: few
J gene: TRBJ1-2
D gene: -

CDR3 DNA: TGCGCCAGCAGCTTAGCGGGACAAACAGATACGCAGTATTTT
CDR3 protein: CASSLAGQTDTQYF
V gene: TRBV5-1
clone size: -
J gene: TRBJ2-3
D gene: -

CDR3 DNA: TGCGCCAGCAGCTTGGAAGGCGGGTGGAGGCACGAGCAGTACTTC
CDR3 protein: CASSLEGGWRHEQYF
V gene: TRBV5-1
clone size: -
J gene: TRBJ2-7
D gene: -

CDR3 DNA: TGTGCCAGCAGCTATTCAGCGGGACCCGAGTACTTC
CDR3 protein: CASSYSAGPEYF
V gene: TRBV14
clone size: medium-sized
J gene: TRBJ2-7
D gene: TRBD2

CDR3 DNA: TGTGCCAGCAGCCTGATGGCAGGGAGCTACTATGGCTACACCTTC
CDR3 protein: CASSLMAGSYYGYTF
V gene: TRBV5-6
clone size: medium-sized
J gene: TRBJ1-2
D gene: -

CDR3 DNA: TGCAGCGTGCTTACTAGCGGGAGTAATACGCAGTATTTT
CDR3 protein: CSVLTSGSNTQYF
V gene: TRBV29-1
clone size: few
J gene: TRBJ2-3
D gene: TRBD2

CDR3 DNA: TGCAGTGCAATGACAGGGTCTAGCACAGATACGCAGTATTTT
CDR3 protein: CSAMTGSSTDTQYF
V gene: TRBV20-1
clone size: few
J gene: TRBJ2-3
D gene: TRBD1

CDR3 DNA: TGTGCCAGCAGCCCAATGAACGAGCAGTACTTC
CDR3 protein: CASSPMNEQYF
V gene: TRBV7-2
clone size: few
J gene: TRBJ2-7
D gene: -

CDR3 DNA: TGTGCCAGCAGCTTGCAAGTGGGACAGGGGGCACACGAGCAGTACTTC
CDR3 protein: CASSLQVGQGAHEQYF
V gene: TRBV5-4
clone size: hyperexpanded
J gene: TRBJ2-7
D gene: TRBD1

CDR3 DNA: TGTGCCAGTAGTATGTTGGACAGGGGGAGGTTTTCTGGGGCCAACGTCCTGACTTTC
CDR3 protein: CASSMLDRGRFSGANVLTF
V gene: TRBV19
clone size: medium-sized
J gene: TRBJ2-6
D gene: TRBD1

CDR3 DNA: TGCAGTGCCCGGGACGAAGCTAACTATGGCTACACCTTC
CDR3 protein: CSARDEANYGYTF
V gene: TRBV20-1
clone size: few
J gene: TRBJ1-2
D gene: -

CDR3 DNA: TGTGCCAGCAGAGACGGACAGGGCGCTGGAAACACCATATATTTT
CDR3 protein: CASRDGQGAGNTIYF
V gene: TRBV6-6
clone size: medium-sized
J gene: TRBJ1-3
D gene: TRBD1

CDR3 DNA: TGTGCCAGCAGCCCAGCGGATTACAATGAGCAGTTCTTC
CDR3 protein: CASSPADYNEQFF
V gene: TRBV5-4
clone size: large
J gene: TRBJ2-1
D gene: -

CDR3 DNA: TGCGCACCACCGGCCGGACAGGGCCACTACGAGCAGTACTTC
CDR3 protein: CAPPAGQGHYEQYF
V gene: TRBV23-1
clone size: few
J gene: TRBJ2-7
D gene: TRBD1

CDR3 DNA: TGTGCCAGCAGTCCCGGGGGACTAGCGGGACGATCCCCCTACGAGCAGTACTTC
CDR3 protein: CASSPGGLAGRSPYEQYF
V gene: TRBV27
clone size: once
J gene: TRBJ2-7
D gene: TRBD2

CDR3 DNA: TGTGCCAGCAGCCAAAGCCTTGGACTAGCGGCGACCTACGAGCAGTACTTC
CDR3 protein: CASSQSLGLAATYEQYF
V gene: TRBV13
clone size: few
J gene: TRBJ2-7
D gene: TRBD2

CDR3 DNA: TGTGCCAGCAGTTACTCCGGGGCCATGAACACTGAAGCTTTCTTT
CDR3 protein: CASSYSGAMNTEAFF
V gene: TRBV6-5
clone size: medium-sized
J gene: TRBJ1-1
D gene: -

CDR3 DNA: TGTGCCAGTACCCAACCCCCGGGAATTATGGACGAGCAGTACTTC
CDR3 protein: CASTQPPGIMDEQYF
V gene: TRBV19
clone size: -
J gene: TRBJ2-7
D gene: -